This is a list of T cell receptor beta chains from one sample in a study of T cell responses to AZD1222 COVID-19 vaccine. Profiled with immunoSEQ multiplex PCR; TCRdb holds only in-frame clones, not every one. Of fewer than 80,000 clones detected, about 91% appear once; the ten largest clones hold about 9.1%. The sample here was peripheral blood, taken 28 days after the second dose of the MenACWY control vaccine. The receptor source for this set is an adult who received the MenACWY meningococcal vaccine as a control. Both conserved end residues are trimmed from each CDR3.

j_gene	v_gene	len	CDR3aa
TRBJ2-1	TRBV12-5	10	ASGPGFDEQF
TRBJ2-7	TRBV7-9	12	ASSLGVSGHEQY
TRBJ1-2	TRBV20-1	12	SASGDREQGGYT
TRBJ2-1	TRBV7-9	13	ASSYPREEGNEQF
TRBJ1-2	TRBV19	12	ASSVDRGNYGYT
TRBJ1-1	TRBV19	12	ASSIGQGGSEAF
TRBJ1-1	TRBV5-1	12	ASSLVRMNTEAF
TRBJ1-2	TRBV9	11	ASSDEVNYGYT
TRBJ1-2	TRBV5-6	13	ASSLRTGVRYGYT
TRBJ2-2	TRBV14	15	ASSPRLAGQNTGELF
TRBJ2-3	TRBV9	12	ASTWGLFSDTQY
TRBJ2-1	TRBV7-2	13	ASSLTSGGVNEQF
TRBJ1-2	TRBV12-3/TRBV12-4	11	ASGQVKGYGYT
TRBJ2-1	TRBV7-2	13	ASSLVAGGVNEQF
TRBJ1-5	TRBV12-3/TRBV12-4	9	ASSLGGPQH
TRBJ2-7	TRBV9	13	ASSVELDTTYEQY
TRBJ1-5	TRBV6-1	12	ASSDGFSNQPQH
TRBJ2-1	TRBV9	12	ASSVVGGVGEQF
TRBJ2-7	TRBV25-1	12	ASSPLGQTYEQY
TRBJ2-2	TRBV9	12	ASSAPGTLAELF
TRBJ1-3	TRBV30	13	AWSVGELSGNTIY
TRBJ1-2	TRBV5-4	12	ASTPVQGNYGYT
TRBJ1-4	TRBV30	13	AWSVPIQGFEKLF
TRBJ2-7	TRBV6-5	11	ASRRGGAYEQY
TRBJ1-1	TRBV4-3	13	ASSQDPQGRTEAF
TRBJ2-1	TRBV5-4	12	ASSSEVASAEQF
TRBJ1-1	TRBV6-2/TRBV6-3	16	ASSRELSPGTGNKEAF
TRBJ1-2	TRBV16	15	ASSQSGGAGSSGGYT
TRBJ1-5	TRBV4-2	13	ASSPDRRGNQPQH
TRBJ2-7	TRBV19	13	ASSYSGTGTYEQY